The 20 T cell receptor beta chains presented below share a single source sample, sequenced in a study of blood T cell repertoires in COVID-19. Clones were read by immunoSEQ multiplex PCR, and TCRdb kept only the in-frame ones, dropping some. The sample has approximately 130,000 clones, just under 80% seen once. Material: peripheral blood. The receptors here all came from a human donor in a cohort sampled during active COVID-19.

The chain is built from TRBV20-1 and TRBJ1-5; no reliable D call. V dropped 5 bases and J dropped 4 bases, with 3 bases sitting between them. The CDR3 covers 10 residues. From germline, CDR1 is DFQATT and CDR2 SNEGSKA (reference sequence). CDR3: CSAYNQPQHF. The CDR3, as DNA: TGCAGTGCTTATAATCAGCCCCAGCATTTT.

V usage is TRBV7-8 and J usage is TRBJ2-7; 7 positions agree with TRBD1. With 6 bases clipped from V and 5 bases from J, the junction kept 10 bases outside the gene matches. The CDR3 has 14 amino acids. The V gene's germline CDR1 is SGHVS and CDR2 FQNEAQ. The CDR3 coding sequence is TGTGCCAGCAGGGGACAGAACGGTCCCAACGAGCAGTACTTC. Translated, it gives CASRGQNGPNEQYF.

The chain recombines TRBV21-1 with TRBJ1-4; TRBD1 is the table's D call, not checked against the DNA. TRBV21-1 is classified as a pseudogene. This CDR3 has 17 residues. CDR3: CASSKGPDRVLNEKLFF. The DNA of the CDR3 is TGTGCCAGCAGCAAAGGGCCGGACAGGGTACTGAATGAAAAACTGTTTTTT.

The chain uses TRBV27 and TRBJ2-2; TRBD2 matches 10 bases. Germline-derived CDR1 and CDR2 are MNHEY and SMNVEV (reference sequence). The V gene end was trimmed by 2 bases and the J gene end by 4 bases; junction bases not matched to a gene: 4. This CDR3 comprises 16 residues. The CDR3 region is CASSLESGRATGELFF. The CDR3 region has the DNA TGTGCCAGCAGTTTAGAGAGCGGGAGGGCCACCGGGGAGCTGTTTTTT.

This rearrangement joins TRBV6-2 or TRBV6-3 to TRBJ2-2; possible D gene TRBD2, 5 bases. The CDR3 is made up of 16 amino acids. CDR1 and CDR2 from the germline V gene are MNHEY and SVGEGT. V shed 6 bases and J shed 4 bases, with 18 bases lying between them. Written as DNA, the CDR3 is TGTGCCAGCAGCCCAAGTTATGGGAGAAGCACCGGGGAGCTGTTTTTT. Translating it yields CASSPSYGRSTGELFF.

J is TRBJ2-7 and V is TRBV18; 10 bases align to TRBD1. Germline V CDR1 and CDR2: KGHSH, LQKENI. V lost 3 bases and J lost 5; bases outside the gene matches: 4. CDR3 length: 14 amino acids. The CDR3 is CASSPGQGSDEQYF. As DNA, the CDR3 is TGTGCCAGCTCACCGGGACAGGGGAGCGACGAGCAGTACTTC.

V gene TRBV5-4 combines with J gene TRBJ1-5, with 8 bases lining up with TRBD1. Germline V gives CDR1 SGHNT, CDR2 YYREEE (reference sequence). Trimming cost V 4 bases and J 1 base; bases outside gene matches: 7. This CDR3 is built from 16 residues. CDR3 nucleotides: TGTGCCAGCAGCATCTGGACAGGGACAAGCAATCAGCCCCAGCATTTT. Its protein is CASSIWTGTSNQPQHF. Using reference TRBV5-4 and TRBJ1-5 for the parts outside the CDR3, the full variable domain is ETGVTQSPTHLIKTRGQQVTLRCSSQSGHNTVSWYQQALGQGPQFIFQYYREEENGRGNFPPRFSGLQFPNYSSELNVNALELDDSALYLCASSIWTGTSNQPQHFGDGTRLSIL.

J is TRBJ2-6 and V is TRBV28; D unclear. Trimming shortened V by 4 bases and J by 2 bases, and 6 bases separated the two germline ends. The CDR3 is made up of 14 amino acids. Germline V gene data show CDR1 as MDHEN and CDR2 as SYDVKM. The CDR3 nucleotides read TGTGCCAGCAGTTCCCCGGCTGGGGCCAACGTCCTGACTTTC. This sequence encodes CASSSPAGANVLTF.

The chain employs TRBV27 and TRBJ2-3; D not certain. In germline, CDR1 is MNHEY, CDR2 SMNVEV (reference sequence). Trimming left V 3 bases short and J 4 bases short, with 5 bases between. This CDR3 is 12 amino acids long. The CDR3 DNA reads as TGTGCCAGCAGTTTTAGTTCAGATACGCAGTATTTT. Translated: CASSFSSDTQYF.

This clone was picked up a small number of times. V is TRBV7-9 and J is TRBJ1-2; TRBD1 agrees at 7 bases. The CDR3 sequence is 13 residues long. Germline V gene sequence: CDR1 SEHNR, CDR2 FQNEAQ (reference sequence). The V gene end was trimmed by 4 bases and the J gene end by 8 bases; junction bases not matched to a gene: 7. The DNA for the CDR3 is TGTGCCAGCAGCTCCCGGGACAGTCTCGGCTACACCTTC. Encoded protein: CASSSRDSLGYTF.

The genes are TRBV6-2 or TRBV6-3 and TRBJ1-2, with a tentative D call TRBD1 (6 bases). Germline CDR1 is MNHEY and CDR2 is SVGEGT. The V gene lost 4 bases and the J gene lost 3 bases, with 24 bases spanning the gap. This CDR3 contains 18 residues. CDR3 sequence: CASSSHQRGRGYDYGYTF. The CDR3 nucleotides read TGTGCCAGCAGTTCCCACCAGCGAGGCAGGGGATATGACTATGGCTACACCTTC.

The chain employs TRBV4-2 and TRBJ2-7; D possibly corresponds to TRBD2 (6 bases). This CDR3 spans 14 amino acids. Germline V gene data show CDR1 as LGHNA and CDR2 as YNFKEQ. V was shortened by 4 bases and J by 3 bases, with 13 bases between the two germline ends. In DNA, the CDR3 is TGTGCCAGCAGCCCTAGGGTGCGGGGCTACGAGCAGTACTTC. This encodes CASSPRVRGYEQYF.

V gene TRBV20-1 combines with J gene TRBJ1-2; D is unresolved. The V gene's germline CDR1 is DFQATT and CDR2 SNEGSKA (reference sequence). The CDR3 covers 13 residues. V gave up 3 bases and J gave up 0 bases, with 8 bases separating them. This chain's CDR3 is CSASLIPNYGYTF. In DNA form, the CDR3 reads TGCAGTGCTAGTCTAATTCCTAACTATGGCTACACCTTC.

The CDR3 loop is CASSLAVAGETQYF. CDR3 in DNA: TGTGCCAGCAGCTTGGCAGTAGCTGGGGAGACCCAGTACTTC. This chain links TRBV5-4 with TRBJ2-5; no definite D call. V dropped 0 bases and J dropped 5 bases, with 11 bases sitting between them. CDR1 SGHNT and CDR2 YYREEE come from the germline V gene (reference sequence). This CDR3 comprises 14 residues.

The chain uses TRBV4-2 and TRBJ2-5, with TRBD2 identical over 9 bases. Trimming at V came to 0 bases and at J to 5 bases, leaving 10 bases not matched to a gene. The CDR3 spans 17 residues. Per germline, CDR1 LGHNA and CDR2 YNFKEQ. The CDR3 loop is CASSQDPLAGRGETQYF. The DNA of the CDR3 is TGTGCCAGCAGCCAAGATCCCCTAGCGGGGAGAGGGGAGACCCAGTACTTC.

This clone was counted once. The V gene is TRBV6-1, the J gene TRBJ2-1, with TRBD2 identical over 9 bases. The CDR3 runs to 18 residues. Germline V CDR1 and CDR2: MNHNS, SASEGT. V lost 3 bases, J lost 5 bases, and 14 bases stayed unmatched. The CDR3: CASSDFPSGIGSNNEQFF. The CDR3 DNA reads as TGTGCCAGCAGTGACTTCCCTAGCGGGATTGGGTCTAACAATGAGCAGTTCTTC.

A note on this clone: This may come from a read error, since a much larger clone is one base off. Other DNA sequences in this specimen translate into the identical CDR3. The J gene is TRBJ1-1, the V gene TRBV12-3 or TRBV12-4; D is possibly TRBD1 (5 bases). The CDR3 is 13 amino acids. V was clipped by 3 bases and J by 1 base, with 6 bases between them. In nucleotides, the CDR3 is TGTGCCAGCAGTTTGGGGCCGAACACTGAAGCTTTCTTT. Amino acid sequence: CASSLGPNTEAFF.

The V gene is TRBV10-3, the J gene TRBJ1-5; TRBD1 is a possible D gene (5 bases). V shed 5 bases and J shed 0 bases, with 14 bases lying between them. The germline gives CDR1 ENHRY, CDR2 SYGVKD. The CDR3 extends over 16 amino acids. DNA for the CDR3: TGTGCCATCAGTCGTGACAGTTTTTATAGCAATCAGCCCCAGCATTTT. Translated: CAISRDSFYSNQPQHF.

This clone was picked up many times. V gene TRBV5-8 combines with J gene TRBJ2-1, with D possibly being TRBD2 (6 bases). From germline, CDR1 is SGHTS and CDR2 YDEGEE. CDR3 length equals 16 residues. Trimming took 1 base from V and 2 from J, leaving 13 bases between them. The DNA for the CDR3 is TGTGCCAGCAGCTTGACCGTGGGAGGCACCTACAATGAGCAGTTCTTC. It encodes CASSLTVGGTYNEQFF.

V gene TRBV28 combines with J gene TRBJ1-2, with a tentative D call TRBD1 (6 bases). V was shortened by 6 bases and J by 3 bases, with 23 bases between the two germline ends. The germline V gene encodes CDR1 MDHEN and CDR2 SYDVKM. This CDR3 region has 17 residues. CDR3 sequence (DNA): TGTGCCAGCAGCCGCCCAGGGGAATCCCATCCTTACTATGGCTACACCTTC. This gives the protein CASSRPGESHPYYGYTF.